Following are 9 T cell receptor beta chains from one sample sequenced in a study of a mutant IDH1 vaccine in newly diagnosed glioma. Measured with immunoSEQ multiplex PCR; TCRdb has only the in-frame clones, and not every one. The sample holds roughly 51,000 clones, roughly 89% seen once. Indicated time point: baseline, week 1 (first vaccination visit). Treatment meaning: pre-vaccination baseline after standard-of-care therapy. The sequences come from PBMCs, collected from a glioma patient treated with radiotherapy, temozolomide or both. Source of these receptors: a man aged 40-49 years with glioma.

CDR3 residues: CASSLVVGANVLTF. The CDR3 nucleotides read TGTGCCAGCAGCTTAGTGGTGGGGGCCAACGTCCTGACTTTC. The chain has TRBV7-6 and TRBJ2-6, with no clear D. This CDR3 contains 14 residues. Trimming stripped 1 base from V and 4 bases from J, with 5 bases between. The germline CDR1 and CDR2 sequences are SGHVS and FNYEAQ.

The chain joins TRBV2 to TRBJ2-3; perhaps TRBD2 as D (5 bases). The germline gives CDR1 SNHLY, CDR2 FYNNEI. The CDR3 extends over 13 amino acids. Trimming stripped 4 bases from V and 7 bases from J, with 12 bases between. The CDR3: CASSGSGGYTQYF. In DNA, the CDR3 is TGTGCCAGCAGTGGGTCAGGCGGGTATACGCAGTATTTT.

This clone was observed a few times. CDR3 bases: TGTGCCAGCAGTGCAAGACGGGAGGTCGGATACGAGCAGTACTTC. Protein product: CASSARREVGYEQYF. The chain recombines TRBV7-8 with TRBJ2-7, with TRBD2 identical over 7 bases. V trimming: 6 bases; J trimming: 4 bases; junction bases outside the gene matches: 12. Germline loops: CDR1 SGHVS, CDR2 FQNEAQ. This CDR3 is 15 amino acids long.

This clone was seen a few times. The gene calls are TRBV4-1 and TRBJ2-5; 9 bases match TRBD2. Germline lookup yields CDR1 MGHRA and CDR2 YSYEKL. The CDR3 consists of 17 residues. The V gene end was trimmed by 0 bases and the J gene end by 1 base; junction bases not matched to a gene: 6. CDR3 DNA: TGCGCCAGCAGCCAAGATAGCCTAGCGGGACGCCAAGAGACCCAGTACTTC. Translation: CASSQDSLAGRQETQYF.

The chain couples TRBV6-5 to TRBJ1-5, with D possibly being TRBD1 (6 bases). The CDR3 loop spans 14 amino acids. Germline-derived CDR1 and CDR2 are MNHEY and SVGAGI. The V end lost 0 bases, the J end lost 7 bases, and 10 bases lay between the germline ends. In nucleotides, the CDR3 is TGTGCCAGCAGTTACTCGGGGGGGCGGCAGCCCCAGCATTTT. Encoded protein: CASSYSGGRQPQHF.

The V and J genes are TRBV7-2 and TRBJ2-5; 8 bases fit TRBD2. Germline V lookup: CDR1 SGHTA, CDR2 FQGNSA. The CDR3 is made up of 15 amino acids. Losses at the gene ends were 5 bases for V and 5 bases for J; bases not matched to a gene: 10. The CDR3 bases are TGTGCCAGCAGCACCCTGAGCGGGAGCGGCGAGACCCAGTACTTC. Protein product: CASSTLSGSGETQYF.

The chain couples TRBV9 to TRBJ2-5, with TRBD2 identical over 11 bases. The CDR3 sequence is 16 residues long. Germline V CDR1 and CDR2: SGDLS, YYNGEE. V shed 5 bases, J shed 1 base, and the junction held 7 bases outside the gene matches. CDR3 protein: CASSAGTSGFQETQYF. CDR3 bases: TGTGCCAGCAGTGCCGGGACTAGCGGATTCCAAGAGACCCAGTACTTC.

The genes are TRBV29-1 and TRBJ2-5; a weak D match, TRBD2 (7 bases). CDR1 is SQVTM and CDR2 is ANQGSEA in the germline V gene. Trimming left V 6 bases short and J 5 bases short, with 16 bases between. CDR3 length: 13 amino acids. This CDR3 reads CSVGPRGGETQYF. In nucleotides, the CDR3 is TGCAGCGTCGGACCCAGGGGAGGGGAGACCCAGTACTTC. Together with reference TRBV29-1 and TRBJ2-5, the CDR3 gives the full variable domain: SAVISQKPSRDICQRGTSLTIQCQVDSQVTMMFWYRQQPGQSLTLIATANQGSEATYESGFVIDKFPISRPNLTFSTLTVSNMSPEDSSIYLCSVGPRGGETQYFGPGTRLLVL.

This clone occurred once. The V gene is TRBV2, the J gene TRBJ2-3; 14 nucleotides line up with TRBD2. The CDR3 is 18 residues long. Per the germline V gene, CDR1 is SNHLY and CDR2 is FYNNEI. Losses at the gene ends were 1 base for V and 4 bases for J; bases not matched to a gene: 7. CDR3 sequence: CASSEVRLAGGPSDTQYF. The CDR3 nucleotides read TGTGCCAGCAGTGAAGTGAGACTAGCGGGAGGGCCATCAGATACGCAGTATTTT.